This T cell receptor (beta chain) was found in a study of blood T cell repertoires in COVID-19. Study-level background: Spain, Italy and the United States supplied samples that represented acute and convalescent COVID-19. Sources were T cells, B-cell-depleted T cells, or PBMCs; the material itself was cDNA or gDNA.

Germline V gene lookup returns CDR1 SGHRS and CDR2 YFSETQ. Between the trimmed V and J ends, which lost 0 bases and 1 base, there was a span of 16 bases. The CDR3 runs to 17 residues. One Seattle source followed patients from active infection through their disease course. The authors' processing: Reference gene primer amplification in the assay estimated nucleated cell counts. Assay: immunoSEQ multiplex PCR; the TCRdb copy retains only in-frame clones and omits some. The DNA gave D and trimming, while V, J and clone size come from that table. The sample has more than 200,000 clones; about 87% are singletons.

Sequencing was done on a sample of peripheral blood. This clonotype originated in a woman aged 55-69 years with COVID-19, enrolled during active disease. The V and J genes are TRBV5-1 and TRBJ1-1; D gene uncertain. The CDR3 loop reads CASSLAGKVPTNTEAFF. CDR3 nucleotides: TGCGCCAGCAGCTTGGCCGGGAAGGTCCCGACGAACACTGAAGCTTTCTTT. Looking up the rest from reference TRBV5-1 and TRBJ1-1 gives the full variable domain: KAGVTQTPRYLIKTRGQQVTLSCSPISGHRSVSWYQQTPGQGLQFLFEYFSETQRNKGNFPGRFSGRQFSNSRSEMNVSTLELGDSALYLCASSLAGKVPTNTEAFFGQGTRLTVV.